The clone carrying this T cell receptor beta chain was observed a handful of times. This sample is part of a study of blood T cells in healthy people across ages. This CDR3 spans 16 amino acids. Germline V gene sequence: CDR1 MNHEY, CDR2 SVGAGI. V lost 0 bases to trimming and J lost 0 bases, with 11 bases between them. A J-beta primer mix and a sample-barcoded 5' primer were used in a second PCR of about 7 to 12 cycles. TCRdb redid the calling of the 5' RACE reads with MiXCR, one entry per CDR3 protein. The data hold fewer than 1.5 million distinct CDR3 sequences, with roughly 45% observed a single time.

The sample was blood. The TCR sequence derives from a woman under 30 in good health. V and J are TRBV6-5 and TRBJ1-1; D is ambiguous. CDR3 nucleotides: TGTGCCAGCAGTTACTCGCCGAGAGACATGAACACTGAAGCTTTCTTT. It specifies CASSYSPRDMNTEAFF.